The 31 T cell receptor beta chains given below trace back to one sample, sequenced in a study of CD8+CD57+ T cells in acquired aplastic anemia. TCR beta VDJ combinations and CDR3 sequences were profiled from genomic DNA. TCRdb recomputed calls from the reads with MiXCR, one row per CDR3 protein. Of hundreds of thousands of distinct CDR3 sequences listed, roughly 64% are singletons. Input material: sorted CD4+, CD8+, or CD8+CD57+ T cells (not recorded which) from PBMCs. These receptor sequences come from a human donor in good health, serving as a control.

The chain employs TRBV5-1 and TRBJ1-6; D may be TRBD1 (5 bases). Trimming stripped 4 bases from V and 8 bases from J, with 25 bases between. The CDR3 is 18 residues long. Germline CDR1 and CDR2: SGHRS and YFSETQ. The CDR3 sequence: CASSPAAGTEQDYSPLHF. CDR3 DNA sequence: TGCGCCAGCAGCCCGGCGGCCGGCACAGAACAGGACTATTCACCCCTCCACTTT. Looking up the rest from reference TRBV5-1 and TRBJ1-6 gives the full variable domain: KAGVTQTPRYLIKTRGQQVTLSCSPISGHRSVSWYQQTPGQGLQFLFEYFSETQRNKGNFPGRFSGRQFSNSRSEMNVSTLELGDSALYLCASSPAAGTEQDYSPLHFGNGTRLTVT.

This sequence joins TRBV10-3 and TRBJ2-5; D unclear. The V gene's germline CDR1 is ENHRY and CDR2 SYGVKD. CDR3 length: 14 residues. Deletions cut 7 bases from V and 2 bases from J, with 14 bases between. The CDR3 DNA reads TGTGCCATCACGCTCGATGGGGATCAAGAGACCCAGTACTTC. Translating it yields CAITLDGDQETQYF.

With respect to this clonotype: The CDR3 does not end in the conserved phenylalanine or tryptophan, so this is likely a read error. The limits of the CDR3 on the DNA are not certain, so only TCRdb's listed CDR3 is given. The V gene is TRBV7-3, the J gene TRBJ1-2. Germline V gene data show CDR1 as SGHTA and CDR2 as FQGTGA. Counting both end residues, the CDR3 totals 13 amino acids. CDR3 sequence reads: CASILSGNYCCIL.

This clonotype has at least ten counts. This chain connects TRBV18 to TRBJ2-7; tentatively, D is TRBD1 or TRBD2 (6 bases each). CDR3 length: 14 residues. CDR1 is KGHSH, CDR2 LQKENI, per germline. Trimming took off 1 base at V and 5 bases at J, with 12 bases between the two ends. CDR3 amino acids: CASSPLSGADEQYF. As DNA, the CDR3 is TGTGCCAGCTCACCACTCTCGGGGGCTGACGAGCAGTACTTC.

Only a few counts were recorded for this clonotype. The chain uses TRBV15 and TRBJ1-1; D remains unclear. The CDR3 runs 14 residues. Trimming shortened V by 0 bases and J by 5 bases, and 10 bases separated the two germline ends. Germline CDR1 LNHNV, CDR2 YYDKDF (reference sequence). The CDR3 is CATSRDLEDTEAFF. The DNA of the CDR3 is TGTGCCACCAGCAGAGATTTGGAGGATACTGAAGCTTTCTTT.

Concerning this clonotype: This likely comes from a read error, as the CDR3 has no conserved phenylalanine or tryptophan at its end. V gene TRBV12-3 or TRBV12-4 combines with J gene TRBJ2-1; maybe TRBD2 (6 bases). V was cut by 6 bases and J by 4 bases, with 19 bases left in between. CDR3 length: 16 residues. The CDR3 DNA follows: TGTGCCAGCAGCTCCCGCTACGGTAGCGGATACAATGAGCAGTTCCTC. It codes for CASSSRYGSGYNEQFL.

The gene calls are TRBV20-1 and TRBJ1-1; D remains ambiguous. Germline V gene data show CDR1 as DFQATT and CDR2 as SNEGSKA (reference sequence). The CDR3 runs to 18 residues. The V gene lost 6 bases and the J gene lost 1 base, with 27 bases spanning the gap. The CDR3 bases are TGCAGTGCCCGAACGTCGGGCTACTATGCATGGGGGAACACTGAAGCTTTCTTT. Translation gives CSARTSGYYAWGNTEAFF.

About this clonotype: Because it lacks the conserved phenylalanine or tryptophan at the end, this CDR3 is likely a read error. The DNA is omitted, as the CDR3 cannot be located on it reliably, and the CDR3 follows TCRdb's listing. The rearrangement links TRBV4-2 to TRBJ2-7; no check of the table's D call, TRBD2, against the DNA was made. The CDR3 extends over 11 residues, inclusive of both ends. Germline CDR1 and CDR2: LGHNA and YNFKEQ. The CDR3 sequence is CASSAGGRRSY.

Points on this clonotype: The junction departs from the called germline gene at one end, perhaps through a read error. The V gene is TRBV7-2, the J gene TRBJ2-1; D may be TRBD1 or TRBD2 (5 bases each). Germline CDR1 SGHTA, CDR2 FQGNSA. This CDR3 has 14 residues. The CDR3 DNA reads as TGTGCCAGCAGCTTAGGGCTGTGGGGACCCACACATACGTTC. Its translation: CASSLGLWGPTHTF.

The rearrangement uses TRBV19 and TRBJ1-6; maybe TRBD1 (5 bases). The V and J ends lost 5 bases and 9 bases respectively, with 11 bases between them. This CDR3 is 13 amino acids long. Germline lookup yields CDR1 LNHDA and CDR2 SQIVND (reference sequence). DNA for the CDR3: TGTGCCAGTAGTCCGGGGGGGACTTCACCCCTCCACTTT. This sequence encodes CASSPGGTSPLHF.

This clonotype was detected only once. The chain carries TRBV10-3 and TRBJ1-6; a possible D gene is TRBD1 (6 bases). V was cut by 6 bases and J by 18 bases, with 18 bases left in between. This CDR3 has 12 amino acids. The germline V gene has CDR1 ENHRY and CDR2 SYGVKD. This CDR3 reads CAIRQGDSGHHF. DNA of the CDR3: TGTGCCATCAGACAGGGTGATTCAGGCCACCACTTT.

The chain couples TRBV7-2 to TRBJ2-3; D is ambiguous. CDR1 is SGHTA and CDR2 is FQGNSA in the germline V gene. This CDR3 comprises 16 residues. Trimming left V 3 bases short and J 6 bases short, with 19 bases between. DNA of the CDR3: TGTGCCAGCAGCTTGGCGGCGGCGCGGTCCAGGGATACGCAGTATTTT. Its translation is CASSLAAARSRDTQYF.

In its sample, this clonotype was seen once. This chain connects TRBV5-1 to TRBJ1-1, with D perhaps TRBD1 (5 bases). Germline-derived CDR1 and CDR2 are SGHRS and YFSETQ. The length of the CDR3 is 15 residues. Deletions cut 4 bases from V and 1 base from J, with 14 bases between. CDR3 sequence (DNA): TGCGCCAGCAGCCTGGGGGGGGGGGGGAACACTGAAGCTTTCTTT. The encoded protein is CASSLGGGGNTEAFF.

The chain recombines TRBV7-6 with TRBJ2-1; 7 positions match TRBD2. Germline CDR1 reads SGHVS; CDR2 reads FNYEAQ. The CDR3 is 18 amino acids. The junction had 20 bases not matched to a gene; V was cut back by 5 bases and J by 7 bases. CDR3 nucleotides: TGTGCCAGCAGCCCGGATATGGCGGGAGCAACGTCAAAAAATGAGCAGTTCTTC. Translation gives CASSPDMAGATSKNEQFF.

The count of this clonotype is one. The chain employs TRBV20-1 and TRBJ2-7; D remains unclear. CDR3 length: 14 residues. The V gene lost 3 bases and the J gene lost 1 base, with 13 bases spanning the gap. The V gene's germline CDR1 is DFQATT and CDR2 SNEGSKA (reference sequence). CDR3 coding DNA: TGCAGTGCTAGGGACCCGATCACATCCTACGAGCAGTACTTC. Translating gives CSARDPITSYEQYF.

This chain links TRBV7-8 with TRBJ2-2; 12 bases align to TRBD2. The CDR3 spans 17 residues. J gave up 6 bases and V 3 bases, and 8 bases lay outside the gene matches. CDR1 is SGHVS, CDR2 FQNEAQ, per germline. The CDR3 sequence is CASSFEGLAGIAGELFF. The CDR3, as DNA: TGTGCCAGCAGCTTCGAGGGACTAGCGGGTATTGCCGGGGAGCTGTTTTTT.

This clonotype was seen repeatedly, ten times or more. The genes are TRBV19 and TRBJ2-3; 11 bases agree with TRBD2. This CDR3 has 16 residues. Germline CDR1 is LNHDA and CDR2 is SQIVND (reference sequence). V trimming: 1 base; J trimming: 5 bases; junction bases outside the gene matches: 5. The CDR3 sequence: CASSIAGSGGVDTQYF. CDR3 nucleotides: TGTGCCAGTAGTATAGCTGGTAGCGGGGGGGTAGATACGCAGTATTTT. Variable domain in full (rest from reference TRBV19 and TRBJ2-3): DGGITQSPKYLFRKEGQNVTLSCEQNLNHDAMYWYRQDPGQGLRLIYYSQIVNDFQKGDIAEGYSVSREKKESFPLTVTSAQKNPTAFYLCASSIAGSGGVDTQYFGPGTRLTVL.

The table lists this clonotype with a count of one. The rearrangement joins TRBV24-1 to TRBJ2-3, with D unresolved. The CDR3 extends over 13 amino acids. V gave up 0 bases and J gave up 7 bases, with 7 bases separating them. The germline V gene has CDR1 KGHDR and CDR2 SFDVKD. CDR3 amino acids: CATSDLRTHTQYF. CDR3 DNA: TGTGCCACCAGTGATTTGAGGACGCATACGCAGTATTTT.

This clonotype has just a few counts. This chain joins TRBV5-5 and TRBJ1-1; 9 nucleotides line up with TRBD1. With 5 bases clipped from V and 5 bases from J, the junction kept 13 bases outside the gene matches. CDR3 length equals 16 residues. Per the germline V gene, CDR1 is SGHKS and CDR2 is YYEKEE (reference sequence). This CDR3 is CASSFAPTGGQTEAFF. For the CDR3, the DNA is TGTGCCAGCAGTTTTGCCCCTACAGGGGGCCAGACTGAAGCTTTCTTT.

The table lists this clonotype with a few counts. The gene calls are TRBV10-1 and TRBJ2-7; a weak D match, TRBD1 (6 bases). The V gene's germline CDR1 is WNHNN and CDR2 SYGVQD (reference sequence). The CDR3 consists of 13 residues. Trimming shortened V by 3 bases and J by 3 bases, and 9 bases separated the two germline ends. CDR3 amino acids: CASSDRDNYEQYF. In DNA form, the CDR3 reads TGCGCCAGCAGTGACAGGGACAACTACGAGCAGTACTTC.

The J gene is TRBJ1-2, the V gene TRBV4-3, with a weak D call TRBD1 (6 bases). This CDR3 has 13 amino acids. V lost 6 bases to trimming and J lost 3 bases, with 11 bases between them. From germline, CDR1 is LGHNA and CDR2 YSLEER. CDR3 amino acids: CASRGAEDYGYTF. CDR3 nucleotide sequence: TGCGCCAGCAGGGGGGCGGAGGACTATGGCTACACCTTC.

The CDR3 loop is CASSQNPQETQYF. The CDR3, as DNA: TGTGCCAGCAGCCAAAATCCTCAAGAGACCCAGTACTTC. The chain uses TRBV7-2 and TRBJ2-5; D is undetermined. The V gene lost 5 bases and the J gene lost 2 bases, with 9 bases spanning the gap. This CDR3 has 13 amino acids. CDR1 is SGHTA, CDR2 FQGNSA, per germline.

As concerns this clonotype: A much larger clonotype is one base distant, so this may be a read error. The V and J genes are TRBV6-1 and TRBJ1-5; D gene uncertain. Germline-derived CDR1 and CDR2 are MNHNS and SASEGT. The CDR3 is 14 residues long. V was trimmed by 10 bases and J by 3 bases, leaving 16 bases between them. The CDR3 loop reads CATSRGVDNQPQHF. The DNA of the CDR3 is TGTGCCACCTCCCGCGGGGTAGACAATCAGCCCCAGCATTTT.

The chain combines TRBV15 with TRBJ2-7, with a tentative D call TRBD1 (5 bases). There are 14 residues in the CDR3. Germline CDR1 and CDR2: LNHNV and YYDKDF (reference sequence). V shed 0 bases and J shed 2 bases, with 8 bases lying between them. CDR3 amino acids: CATSRDDRAYEQYF. The CDR3 coding sequence is TGTGCCACCAGCAGAGATGACAGAGCCTACGAGCAGTACTTC.

Many counts were recorded for this clonotype. The V and J genes are TRBV7-8 and TRBJ1-5; 7 positions agree with TRBD1. V was clipped by 4 bases and J by 1 base; unmatched bases: 4. Germline loops: CDR1 SGHVS, CDR2 FQNEAQ. The CDR3 is 15 amino acids. CDR3 sequence reads: CASSSTGISNQPQHF. The CDR3 nucleotides read TGTGCCAGCAGCTCGACAGGGATCAGCAATCAGCCCCAGCATTTT.

In regard to this clonotype: The junction shows a germline mismatch at one end, possibly a read error. This sequence joins TRBV25-1 and TRBJ1-2; D call uncertain. There are 13 residues in the CDR3. The germline V gene has CDR1 MGHDK and CDR2 SYGVNS. In nucleotides, the CDR3 is TGTGCCAGCAGTGACACCGGCGGCAATGACTACATCTTC. This gives the protein CASSDTGGNDYIF.

This clonotype occurred many times. V gene TRBV7-6 combines with J gene TRBJ2-7, with D hard to call. The CDR3 length is 14 residues. The V end lost 0 bases, the J end lost 0 bases, and 6 bases lay between the germline ends. Germline V gene sequence: CDR1 SGHVS, CDR2 FNYEAQ. The CDR3 DNA is TGTGCCAGCAGCTTAGCGCCAGCCTCCTACGAGCAGTACTTC. Its protein product is CASSLAPASYEQYF.

This clonotype is a singleton in its sample. The chain recombines TRBV7-8 with TRBJ1-1; D might be TRBD1 (5 bases). In germline, CDR1 is SGHVS, CDR2 FQNEAQ. The CDR3 is 15 amino acids. The V end was cut by 4 bases, the J end by 6 bases, with 18 bases between. CDR3 sequence: CASSSALWGKAEAFF. For the CDR3, the DNA is TGTGCCAGCAGCTCCGCGCTTTGGGGGAAAGCTGAAGCTTTCTTT.

This clonotype occurred a few times. The rearrangement uses TRBV3-1 and TRBJ2-1; D unresolved. CDR1 LGHDT and CDR2 YNNKEL come from the germline V gene (reference sequence). This CDR3 region has 12 residues. The V end was cut by 6 bases, the J end by 10 bases, with 13 bases between. In nucleotides, the CDR3 is TGTGCCAGCAGTTTAGGAAGGCTCGAGCAGTTCTTC. It specifies CASSLGRLEQFF.

This clonotype was recorded many times. The CDR3 DNA sequence: TGTGCCAGCAGCCTGACAGGTACATCTGATACGCAGTATTTT. Translation gives CASSLTGTSDTQYF. The chain carries TRBV2 and TRBJ2-3, with D maybe TRBD1 (6 bases). The CDR3 totals 14 residues. Germline CDR1 reads SNHLY; CDR2 reads FYNNEI. The V end lost 6 bases, the J end lost 6 bases, and 16 bases lay between the germline ends.

This clonotype was seen just once. The V and J genes are TRBV12-3 or TRBV12-4 and TRBJ2-7; possible D gene TRBD1, 5 bases. The germline V and J ends were trimmed by 6 bases and 1 base, with 10 bases remaining between them. The CDR3 extends over 13 amino acids. The CDR3 loop is CASRRQLSYEQYF. The CDR3 bases are TGTGCCAGCAGAAGACAGTTATCCTACGAGCAGTACTTC.